This paragraph covers one T cell receptor (beta chain) sequence. Its antigen is as yet unknown. This record comes from a study of T cells expressing NK-cell markers. Study details: There were seven HCMV-seropositive donors and one seronegative donor among the eight sequenced.

Study-level results: A handful of donors showed these clonotypes also leading the CD3+CD56-NKG2C+ fraction.

UMIs were included in TCR beta cDNA generated by 5'RACE template switching. TCRdb processed the 5' RACE reads again and assigns one entry to each CDR3 protein, with no DNA. This sample contains some 410,000 distinct CDR3 sequences. CDR1 and CDR2 (germline): MGHDK, SYGVNS. This CDR3 has 14 residues. The V call is TRBV25-1, the J call TRBJ1-1; TCRdb picks TRBD1, but there is no DNA to check that call. The sequenced material came from blood T cells: a sorted CD56 or NKG2C T cell subset, CD4+ or CD8+ T cells, or bulk PBMC T cells (not recorded which). The TCR sequence derives from a woman between 18 and 70 years old in good health. The CDR3 spells CASSEVGGYTEAFF.